This T cell receptor beta chain was sequenced for a study of T cells after yellow fever vaccination. Germline V gene sequence: CDR1 SGDLS, CDR2 YYNGEE. The V and J ends lost 1 base and 4 bases, in that order; junction bases with no gene match: 10. This CDR3 comprises 17 residues. Via MiXCR, TCRdb re-called the 5' RACE reads, giving one row per CDR3 protein. This sample carries 250,000 to 400,000 distinct CDR3 sequences, about 4% of them seen once, and the ten largest clones take approximately 23%. The TCR comes from a man between 18 and 35 years old who received the YFV17D yellow fever vaccine. Sequenced here: PBMCs, sampled 5 days after the yellow fever booster vaccination. This chain links TRBV9 with TRBJ2-5; 10 bases agree with TRBD2. Written as DNA, the CDR3 is TGTGCCAGCAGCGTAACCTCGGGGCTAGCGGGGGCAGAGACCCAGTACTTC. Residues: CASSVTSGLAGAETQYF.